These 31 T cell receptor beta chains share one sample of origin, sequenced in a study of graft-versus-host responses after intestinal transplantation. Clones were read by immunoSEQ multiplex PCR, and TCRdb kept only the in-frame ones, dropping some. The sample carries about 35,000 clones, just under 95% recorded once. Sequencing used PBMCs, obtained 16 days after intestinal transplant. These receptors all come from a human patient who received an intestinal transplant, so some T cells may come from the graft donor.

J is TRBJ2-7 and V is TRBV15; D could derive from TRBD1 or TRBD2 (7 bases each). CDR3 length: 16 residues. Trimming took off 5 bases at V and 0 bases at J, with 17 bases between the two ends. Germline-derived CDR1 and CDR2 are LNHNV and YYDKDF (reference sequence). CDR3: CATSGRGRPSSYEQYF. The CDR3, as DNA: TGTGCCACCAGCGGGAGGGGGCGACCGTCCTCCTACGAGCAGTACTTC.

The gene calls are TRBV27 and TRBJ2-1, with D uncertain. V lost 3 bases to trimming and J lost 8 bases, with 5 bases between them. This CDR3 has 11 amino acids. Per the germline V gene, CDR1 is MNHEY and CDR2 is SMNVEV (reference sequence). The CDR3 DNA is TGTGCCAGCAGTTTCAGAGATGAGCAGTTCTTC. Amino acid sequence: CASSFRDEQFF.

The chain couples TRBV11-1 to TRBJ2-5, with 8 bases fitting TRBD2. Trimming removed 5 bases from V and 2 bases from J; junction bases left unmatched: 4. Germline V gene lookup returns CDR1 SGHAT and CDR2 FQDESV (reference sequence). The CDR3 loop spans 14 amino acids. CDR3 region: CASSPSGGQETQYF. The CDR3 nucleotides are TGTGCCAGCAGCCCCAGCGGGGGACAAGAGACCCAGTACTTC.

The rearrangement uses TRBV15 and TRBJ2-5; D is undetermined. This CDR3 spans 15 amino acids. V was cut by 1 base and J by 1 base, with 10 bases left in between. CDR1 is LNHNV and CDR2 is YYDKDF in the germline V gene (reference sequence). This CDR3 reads CATSRAGQAQETQYF. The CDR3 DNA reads TGTGCCACCAGCAGAGCCGGGCAGGCCCAAGAGACCCAGTACTTC.

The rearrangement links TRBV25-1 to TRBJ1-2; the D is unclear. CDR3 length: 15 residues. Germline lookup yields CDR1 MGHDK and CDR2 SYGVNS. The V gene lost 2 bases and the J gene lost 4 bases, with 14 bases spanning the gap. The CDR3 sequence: CASSERGLGPYGYTF. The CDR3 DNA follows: TGTGCCAGCAGTGAAAGAGGGTTGGGTCCCTATGGCTACACCTTC.

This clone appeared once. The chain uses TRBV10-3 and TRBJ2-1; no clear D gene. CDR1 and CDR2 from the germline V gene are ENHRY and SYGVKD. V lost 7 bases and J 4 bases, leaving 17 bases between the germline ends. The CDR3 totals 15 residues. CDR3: CAIKTNRSGYNEQFF. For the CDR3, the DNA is TGTGCCATCAAAACGAATAGATCTGGTTACAATGAGCAGTTCTTC.

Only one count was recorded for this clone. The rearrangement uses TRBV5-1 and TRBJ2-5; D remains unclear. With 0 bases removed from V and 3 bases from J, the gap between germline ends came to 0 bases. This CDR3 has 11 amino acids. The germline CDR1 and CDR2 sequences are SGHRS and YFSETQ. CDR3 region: CASSLEETQYF. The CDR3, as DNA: TGCGCCAGCAGCTTGGAAGAGACCCAGTACTTC.

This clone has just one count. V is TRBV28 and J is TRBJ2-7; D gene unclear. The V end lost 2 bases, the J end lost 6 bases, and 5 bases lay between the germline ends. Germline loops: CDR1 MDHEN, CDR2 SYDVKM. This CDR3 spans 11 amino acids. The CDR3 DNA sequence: TGTGCCAGCAGTTTAGAAGTCGAGCAGTACTTC. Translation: CASSLEVEQYF.

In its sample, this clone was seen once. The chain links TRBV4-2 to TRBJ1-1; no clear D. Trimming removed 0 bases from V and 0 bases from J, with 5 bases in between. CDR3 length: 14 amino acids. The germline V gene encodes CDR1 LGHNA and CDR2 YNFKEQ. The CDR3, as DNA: TGTGCCAGCAGCCAAGATCAGCTGAACACTGAAGCTTTCTTT. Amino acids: CASSQDQLNTEAFF.

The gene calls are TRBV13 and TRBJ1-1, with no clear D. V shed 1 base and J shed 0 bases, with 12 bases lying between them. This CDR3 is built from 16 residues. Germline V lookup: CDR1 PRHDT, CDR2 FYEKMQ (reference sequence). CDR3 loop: CASSLVGVELNTEAFF. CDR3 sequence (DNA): TGTGCCAGCAGCTTAGTTGGTGTGGAACTGAACACTGAAGCTTTCTTT.

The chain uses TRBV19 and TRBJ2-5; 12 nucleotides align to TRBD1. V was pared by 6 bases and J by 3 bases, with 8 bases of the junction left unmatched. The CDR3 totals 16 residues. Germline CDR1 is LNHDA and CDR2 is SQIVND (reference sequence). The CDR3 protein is CASSSGDRGRKETQYF. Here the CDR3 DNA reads TGTGCCAGTAGCTCCGGGGACAGGGGGCGCAAAGAGACCCAGTACTTC.

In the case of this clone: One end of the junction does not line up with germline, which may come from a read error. CDR3 sequence: CASSQGRSYEQHF. In nucleotides, the CDR3 is TGTGCCAGCAGCCAAGGCCGCTCCTACGAGCAGCACTTC. The rearrangement joins TRBV5-4 to TRBJ2-5; D is unresolved. The CDR3 runs to 13 residues. Germline V gene data show CDR1 as SGHNT and CDR2 as YYREEE (reference sequence).

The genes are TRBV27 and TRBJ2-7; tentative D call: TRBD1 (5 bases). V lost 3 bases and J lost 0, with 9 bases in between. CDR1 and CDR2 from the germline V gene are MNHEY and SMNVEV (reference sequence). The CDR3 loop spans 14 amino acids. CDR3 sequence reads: CASSLTVTSYEQYF. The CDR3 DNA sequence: TGTGCCAGCAGTTTGACAGTAACCTCCTACGAGCAGTACTTC.

The CDR3 DNA sequence: TGTGCCAGTAGTATTGGACAGGACTCCTACGAGCAGTACTTC. Translated: CASSIGQDSYEQYF. This chain connects TRBV19 to TRBJ2-7, with 7 bases matching TRBD1. V dropped 3 bases and J dropped 0; count of bases not matched to a gene: 2. The CDR3 sequence is 14 residues long. Germline V lookup: CDR1 LNHDA, CDR2 SQIVND (reference sequence).

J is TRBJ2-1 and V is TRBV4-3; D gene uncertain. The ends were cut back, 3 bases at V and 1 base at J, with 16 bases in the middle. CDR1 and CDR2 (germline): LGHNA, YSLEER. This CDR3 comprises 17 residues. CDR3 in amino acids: CASSHDTTPISYNEQFF. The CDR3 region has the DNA TGCGCCAGCAGCCACGATACGACGCCTATTTCCTACAATGAGCAGTTCTTC.

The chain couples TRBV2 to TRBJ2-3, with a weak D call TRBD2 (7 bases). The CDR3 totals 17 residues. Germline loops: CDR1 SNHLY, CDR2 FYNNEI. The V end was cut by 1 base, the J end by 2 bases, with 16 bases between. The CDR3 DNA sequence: TGTGCCAGCAGTGAAGGGGTAGGGGGAGGGGTCACAGATACGCAGTATTTT. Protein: CASSEGVGGGVTDTQYF.

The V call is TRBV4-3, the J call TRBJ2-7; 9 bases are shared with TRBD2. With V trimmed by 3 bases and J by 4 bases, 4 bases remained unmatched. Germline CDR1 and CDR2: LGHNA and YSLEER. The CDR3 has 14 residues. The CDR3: CASSQREGNYEQYF. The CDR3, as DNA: TGCGCCAGCAGCCAGCGGGAGGGGAATTACGAGCAGTACTTC.

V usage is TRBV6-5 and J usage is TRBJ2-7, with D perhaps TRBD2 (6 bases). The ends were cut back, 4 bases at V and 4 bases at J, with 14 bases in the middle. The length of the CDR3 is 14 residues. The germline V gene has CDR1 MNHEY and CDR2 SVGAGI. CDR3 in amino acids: CASSSGGISYEQYF. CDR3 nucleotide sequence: TGTGCCAGCAGTTCCGGCGGGATTTCGTACGAGCAGTACTTC.

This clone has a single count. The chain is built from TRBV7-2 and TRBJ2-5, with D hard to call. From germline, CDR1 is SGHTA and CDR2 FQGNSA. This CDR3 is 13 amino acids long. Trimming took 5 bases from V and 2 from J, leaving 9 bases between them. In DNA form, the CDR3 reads TGTGCCAGCAGCCCCCACGTGCAAGAGACCCAGTACTTC. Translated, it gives CASSPHVQETQYF.

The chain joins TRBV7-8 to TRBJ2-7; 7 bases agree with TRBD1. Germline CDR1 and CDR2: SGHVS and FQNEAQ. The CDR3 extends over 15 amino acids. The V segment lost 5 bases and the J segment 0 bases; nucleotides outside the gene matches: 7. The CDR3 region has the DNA TGTGCCAGCAGCGGACGGGACAGAGTCTCCTACGAGCAGTACTTC. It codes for CASSGRDRVSYEQYF.

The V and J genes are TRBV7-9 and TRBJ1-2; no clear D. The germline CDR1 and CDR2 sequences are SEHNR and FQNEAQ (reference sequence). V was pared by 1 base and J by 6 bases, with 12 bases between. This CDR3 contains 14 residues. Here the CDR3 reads CASSLVGGEDGYTF. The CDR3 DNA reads TGTGCCAGCAGCTTAGTCGGCGGGGAGGATGGCTACACCTTC.

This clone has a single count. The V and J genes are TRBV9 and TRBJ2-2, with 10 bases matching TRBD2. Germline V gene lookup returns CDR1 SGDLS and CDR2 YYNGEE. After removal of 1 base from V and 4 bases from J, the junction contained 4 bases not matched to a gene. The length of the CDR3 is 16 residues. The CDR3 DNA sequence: TGTGCCAGCAGCGTAAGGAGCGGGAGGGCCACCGGGGAGCTGTTTTTT. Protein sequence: CASSVRSGRATGELFF. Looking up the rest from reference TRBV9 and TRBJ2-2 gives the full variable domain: DSGVTQTPKHLITATGQRVTLRCSPRSGDLSVYWYQQSLDQGLQFLIQYYNGEERAKGNILERFSAQQFPDLHSELNLSSLELGDSALYFCASSVRSGRATGELFFGEGSRLTVL.

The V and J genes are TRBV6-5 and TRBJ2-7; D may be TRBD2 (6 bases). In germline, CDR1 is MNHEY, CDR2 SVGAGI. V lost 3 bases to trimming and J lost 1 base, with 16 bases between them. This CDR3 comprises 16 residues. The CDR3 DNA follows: TGTGCCAGCAGTTATTCGGTCGGGACTTCGTCCTACGAGCAGTACTTC. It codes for CASSYSVGTSSYEQYF.

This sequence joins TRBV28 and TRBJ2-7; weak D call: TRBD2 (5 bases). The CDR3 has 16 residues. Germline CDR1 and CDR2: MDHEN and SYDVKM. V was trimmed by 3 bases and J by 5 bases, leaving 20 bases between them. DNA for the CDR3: TGTGCCAGCAGTTTGGTCAGCTGGGTAGGGAGCCACGAGCAGTACTTC. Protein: CASSLVSWVGSHEQYF.

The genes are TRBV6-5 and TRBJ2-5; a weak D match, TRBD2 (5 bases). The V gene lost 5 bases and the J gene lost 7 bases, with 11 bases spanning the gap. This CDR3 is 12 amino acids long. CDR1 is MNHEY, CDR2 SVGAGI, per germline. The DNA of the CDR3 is TGTGCCAGCAGTGCCCGGGATCGGACCCAGTACTTC. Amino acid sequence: CASSARDRTQYF.

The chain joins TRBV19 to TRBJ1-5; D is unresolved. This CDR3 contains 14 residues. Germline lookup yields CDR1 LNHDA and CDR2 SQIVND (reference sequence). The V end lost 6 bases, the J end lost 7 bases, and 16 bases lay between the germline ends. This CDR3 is CASSADMGRQPQHF. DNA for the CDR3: TGTGCCAGTAGCGCCGACATGGGTAGGCAGCCCCAGCATTTT.

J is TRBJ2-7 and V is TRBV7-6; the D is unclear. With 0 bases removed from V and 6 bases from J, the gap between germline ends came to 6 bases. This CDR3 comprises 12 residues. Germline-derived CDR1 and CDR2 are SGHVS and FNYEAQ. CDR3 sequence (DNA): TGTGCCAGCAGCTTAGCAGCCAGCGAGCAGTACTTC. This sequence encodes CASSLAASEQYF.

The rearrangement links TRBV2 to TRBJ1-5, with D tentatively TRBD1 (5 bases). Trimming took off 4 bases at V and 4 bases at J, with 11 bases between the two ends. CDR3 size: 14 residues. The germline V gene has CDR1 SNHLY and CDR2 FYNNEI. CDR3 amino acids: CASSGGTGNQPQHF. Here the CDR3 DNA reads TGTGCCAGCAGTGGTGGGACCGGAAATCAGCCCCAGCATTTT.

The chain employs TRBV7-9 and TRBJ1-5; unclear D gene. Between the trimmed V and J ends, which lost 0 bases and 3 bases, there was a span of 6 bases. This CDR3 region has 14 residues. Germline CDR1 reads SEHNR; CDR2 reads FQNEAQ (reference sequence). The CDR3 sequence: CASSLAGLNQPQHF. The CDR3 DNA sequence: TGTGCCAGCAGCTTAGCAGGCCTCAATCAGCCCCAGCATTTT.

The CDR3 reads CASSIHRDGLYEQYF. CDR3 nucleotides: TGTGCCAGCAGTATACATAGGGACGGGCTTTACGAGCAGTACTTC. The chain uses TRBV27 and TRBJ2-7; perhaps D is TRBD1 or TRBD2 (5 bases each). Trimming took off 5 bases at V and 4 bases at J, with 18 bases between the two ends. CDR3 size: 15 residues. Germline V gene sequence: CDR1 MNHEY, CDR2 SMNVEV (reference sequence).

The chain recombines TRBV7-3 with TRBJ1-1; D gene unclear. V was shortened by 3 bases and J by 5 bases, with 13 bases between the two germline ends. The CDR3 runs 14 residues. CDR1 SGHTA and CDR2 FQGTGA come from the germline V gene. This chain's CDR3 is CASSLTPGRTEAFF. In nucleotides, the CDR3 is TGTGCCAGCAGCTTGACCCCGGGTAGGACTGAAGCTTTCTTT.